This is a list of T cell receptor beta chains from one sample in a study of blood T cell repertoires in COVID-19. TCRdb's table, derived via immunoSEQ multiplex PCR, lists solely in-frame clones and lacks some. The repertoire holds some 68,000 clones, 90% seen once, with less than 0.6% in the top ten. Sequenced input: peripheral blood. These receptors originate from a man between 45 and 60 years old with COVID-19, enrolled during active disease. Both conserved end residues are part of each CDR3. The D gene is left open where the match is weak. For some rows the clone size is stated as once, few or many, or as a class when expanded; others skip it.

- TRBJ2-6 TRBV18 - CASSPYSGMGSGANVLTF TGTGCCAGCTCACCATATTCAGGGATGGGATCTGGGGCCAACGTCCTGACTTTC
- TRBJ1-4 TRBV28 - CASSATVLNEKLFF TGTGCCAGCAGTGCAACAGTCCTGAATGAAAAACTGTTTTTT
TRBD1 TRBJ2-2 TRBV6-5 - CASSPGGWNTGELFF TGTGCCAGCAGCCCAGGGGGTTGGAACACCGGGGAGCTGTTTTTT
- TRBJ1-4 TRBV15 - CATSRDRGAEKLFF TGTGCCACCAGCAGAGATCGAGGAGCCGAAAAACTGTTTTTT
TRBD2 TRBJ2-3 TRBV7-8 - CASSLALRLAGGPSTDTQYF TGTGCCAGCAGCTTAGCGCTGCGGCTAGCGGGAGGACCTAGCACAGATACGCAGTATTTT
- TRBJ2-1 TRBV5-5 - CASKRQGSYNEQFF TGTGCCAGCAAACGCCAGGGATCCTACAATGAGCAGTTCTTC
TRBD2 TRBJ2-7 TRBV4-2 - CASSQDLAGGYEQYF TGTGCCAGCAGCCAAGATCTAGCGGGAGGCTACGAGCAGTACTTC
- TRBJ1-5 TRBV4-3 - CASSQDGGEDQPQHF TGCGCCAGCAGCCAAGACGGGGGGGAAGATCAGCCCCAGCATTTT
- TRBJ2-2 TRBV2 few CASRSDTGGELFF TGTGCCAGCAGGTCGGACACCGGCGGGGAGCTGTTTTTT
- TRBJ1-1 TRBV13 - CASSPGGGGRTEAFF TGTGCCAGCAGCCCCGGGGGAGGAGGCCGGACTGAAGCTTTCTTT